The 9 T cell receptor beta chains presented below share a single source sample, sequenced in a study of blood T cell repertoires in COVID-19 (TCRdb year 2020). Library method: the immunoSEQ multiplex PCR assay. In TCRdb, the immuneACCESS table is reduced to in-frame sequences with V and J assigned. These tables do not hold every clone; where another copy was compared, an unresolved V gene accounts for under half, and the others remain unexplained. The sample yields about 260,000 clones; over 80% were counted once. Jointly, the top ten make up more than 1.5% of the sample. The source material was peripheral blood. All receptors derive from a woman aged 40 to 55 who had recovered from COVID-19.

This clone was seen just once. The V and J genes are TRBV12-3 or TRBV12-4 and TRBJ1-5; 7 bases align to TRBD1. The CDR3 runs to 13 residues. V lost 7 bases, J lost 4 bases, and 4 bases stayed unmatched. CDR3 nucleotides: TGTGCCAGCACCAAACAGGGGAATCAGCCCCAGCATTTT. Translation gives CASTKQGNQPQHF.

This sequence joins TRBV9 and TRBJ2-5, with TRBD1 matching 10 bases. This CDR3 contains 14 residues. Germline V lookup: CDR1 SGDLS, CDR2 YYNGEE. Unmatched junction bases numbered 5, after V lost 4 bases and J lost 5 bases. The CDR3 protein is CASSPGTGEETQYF. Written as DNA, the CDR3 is TGTGCCAGCAGCCCTGGGACAGGGGAGGAGACCCAGTACTTC.

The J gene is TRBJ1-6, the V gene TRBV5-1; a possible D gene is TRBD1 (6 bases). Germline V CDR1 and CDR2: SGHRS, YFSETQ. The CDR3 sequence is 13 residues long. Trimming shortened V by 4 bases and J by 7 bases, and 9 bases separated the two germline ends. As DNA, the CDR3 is TGCGCCAGCAGCCCCACAGGGAATTCACCCCTCCACTTT. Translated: CASSPTGNSPLHF.

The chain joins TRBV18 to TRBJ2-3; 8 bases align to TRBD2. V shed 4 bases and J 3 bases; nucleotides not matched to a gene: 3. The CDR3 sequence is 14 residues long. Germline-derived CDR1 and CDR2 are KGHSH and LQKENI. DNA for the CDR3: TGTGCCAGCTCACTCGGACTAGCTACAGATACGCAGTATTTT. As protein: CASSLGLATDTQYF.

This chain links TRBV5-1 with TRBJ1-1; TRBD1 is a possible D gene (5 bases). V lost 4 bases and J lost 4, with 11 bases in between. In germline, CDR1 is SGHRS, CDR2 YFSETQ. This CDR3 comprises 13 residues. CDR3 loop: CASSLTVSTEAFF. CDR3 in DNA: TGCGCCAGCAGCCTGACAGTCAGCACTGAAGCTTTCTTT.

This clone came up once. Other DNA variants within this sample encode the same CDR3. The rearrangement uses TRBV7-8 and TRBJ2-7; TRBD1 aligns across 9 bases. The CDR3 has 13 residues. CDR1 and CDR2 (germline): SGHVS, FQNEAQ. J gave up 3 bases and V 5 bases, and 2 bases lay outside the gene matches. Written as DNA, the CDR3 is TGTGCCAGCAGCCCGGACAGGGGCTACGAGCAGTACTTC. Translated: CASSPDRGYEQYF.

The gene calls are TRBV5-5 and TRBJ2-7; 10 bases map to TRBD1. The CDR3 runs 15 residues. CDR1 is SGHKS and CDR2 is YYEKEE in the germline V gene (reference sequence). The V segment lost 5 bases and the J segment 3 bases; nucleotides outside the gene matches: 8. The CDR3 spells CASRAGQGIYYEQYF. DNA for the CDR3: TGTGCCAGCAGGGCGGGACAGGGGATCTACTACGAGCAGTACTTC.

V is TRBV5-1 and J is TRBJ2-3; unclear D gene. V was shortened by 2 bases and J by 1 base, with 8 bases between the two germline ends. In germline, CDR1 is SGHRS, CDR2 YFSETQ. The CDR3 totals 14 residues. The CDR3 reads CASSFSRGTDTQYF. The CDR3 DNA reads TGCGCCAGCAGCTTCTCGCGTGGCACAGATACGCAGTATTTT.

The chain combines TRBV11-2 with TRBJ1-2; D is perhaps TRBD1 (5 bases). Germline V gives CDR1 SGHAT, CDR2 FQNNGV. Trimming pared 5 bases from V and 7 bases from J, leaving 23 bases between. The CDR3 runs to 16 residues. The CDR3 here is CASSPGETLTGFGYTF. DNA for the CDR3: TGTGCCAGCAGCCCGGGGGAAACGCTTACGGGCTTTGGCTACACCTTC. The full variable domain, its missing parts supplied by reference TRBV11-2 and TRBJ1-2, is EAGVAQSPRYKIIEKRQSVAFWCNPISGHATLYWYQQILGQGPKLLIQFQNNGVVDDSQLPKDRFSAERLKGVDSTLKIQPAKLEDSAVYLCASSPGETLTGFGYTFGSGTRLTVV.